Following are 17 T cell receptor beta chains from one sample sequenced in a study of blood T cell repertoires in COVID-19. Libraries were prepared by immunoSEQ multiplex PCR; TCRdb keeps only in-frame clonotypes and omits some of them. The sample holds around 200,000 clones, more than 75% seen once. What was sequenced was PBMCs or T cells enriched from blood (not recorded which). The source is a man aged 35-49 years with acute COVID-19.

The V and J genes are TRBV25-1 and TRBJ2-2; weak D call: TRBD1 (5 bases). V dropped 3 bases and J dropped 4 bases, with 6 bases sitting between them. Germline V gene data show CDR1 as MGHDK and CDR2 as SYGVNS. The CDR3 length is 13 residues. The CDR3 sequence: CASSETVTGELFF. Written as DNA, the CDR3 is TGTGCCAGCAGTGAGACAGTCACCGGGGAGCTGTTTTTT.

The chain uses TRBV19 and TRBJ1-2, with D perhaps matching TRBD1 (6 bases). This CDR3 is built from 14 residues. The germline CDR1 and CDR2 sequences are LNHDA and SQIVND (reference sequence). The ends were cut back, 7 bases at V and 6 bases at J, with 18 bases in the middle. The CDR3: CASIPQGRDHGYTF. Here the CDR3 DNA reads TGTGCCAGTATTCCACAGGGTCGCGATCATGGCTACACCTTC. The whole variable domain, filled in from reference TRBV19 and TRBJ1-2, reads DGGITQSPKYLFRKEGQNVTLSCEQNLNHDAMYWYRQDPGQGLRLIYYSQIVNDFQKGDIAEGYSVSREKKESFPLTVTSAQKNPTAFYLCASIPQGRDHGYTFGSGTRLTVV.

The V call is TRBV3-1 (or the pseudogene TRBV3-2), the J call TRBJ1-2; the D gene is possibly TRBD1 (6 bases). From germline, CDR1 is LGHDT and CDR2 YNNKEL (reference sequence). This CDR3 is 14 amino acids long. V dropped 4 bases and J dropped 5 bases, with 14 bases sitting between them. The CDR3 nucleotides read TGTGCCAGCAGCCCGACAGGTGGAAAGTATGGCTACACCTTC. Its translation is CASSPTGGKYGYTF.

Comments on this clone: Other DNA sequences from this sample encode an identical CDR3 as well. The chain uses TRBV7-9 and TRBJ2-3; the D is unclear. This CDR3 is built from 15 residues. V lost 5 bases and J 0 bases, leaving 12 bases between the germline ends. CDR1 is SEHNR and CDR2 is FQNEAQ in the germline V gene (reference sequence). The CDR3 sequence: CASSRAGASTDTQYF. DNA for the CDR3: TGTGCCAGCAGCCGCGCCGGTGCTAGCACAGATACGCAGTATTTT. The full variable domain, its missing parts supplied by reference TRBV7-9 and TRBJ2-3, is DTGVSQNPRHKITKRGQNVTFRCDPISEHNRLYWYRQTLGQGPEFLTYFQNEAQLEKSRLLSDRFSAERPKGSFSTLEIQRTEQGDSAMYLCASSRAGASTDTQYFGPGTRLTVL.

This clone was recorded a few times. The chain is built from TRBV2 and TRBJ2-7, with a tentative D call TRBD1 (6 bases). The V end lost 6 bases, the J end lost 6 bases, and 18 bases lay between the germline ends. From germline, CDR1 is SNHLY and CDR2 FYNNEI. This CDR3 is built from 14 residues. This chain's CDR3 is CASRAQGSSGEQYF. The CDR3 DNA is TGTGCCAGCAGGGCACAGGGTTCATCTGGCGAGCAGTACTTC.

The CDR3 nucleotides are TGTGCCAGCAGCCTCCCTGGGGCATTTCTCTCTAATGAAAAACTGTTTTTT. Its protein product is CASSLPGAFLSNEKLFF. The V gene is TRBV7-6, the J gene TRBJ1-4, with a weak D call TRBD1 (5 bases). With 5 bases removed from V and 3 bases from J, the gap between germline ends came to 19 bases. CDR1 is SGHVS, CDR2 FNYEAQ, per germline. This CDR3 has 17 amino acids.

The chain is built from TRBV6-1 and TRBJ1-5; D perhaps matches TRBD1 (5 bases). The CDR3 contains 17 residues. The germline CDR1 and CDR2 sequences are MNHNS and SASEGT. Deletions cut 0 bases from V and 3 bases from J, with 15 bases between. In DNA form, the CDR3 reads TGTGCCAGCAGTGAAGCGGGATGGGGCAGAATCAATCAGCCCCAGCATTTT. Translated, it gives CASSEAGWGRINQPQHF.

The chain couples TRBV4-1 to TRBJ1-2, with D perhaps TRBD1 (6 bases). V lost 1 base, J lost 4 bases, and 16 bases lay in between. The CDR3 sequence is 16 residues long. Germline CDR1 reads MGHRA; CDR2 reads YSYEKL. The CDR3 sequence is CASSQVAGEGFYGYTF. The CDR3 DNA sequence: TGCGCCAGCAGCCAAGTGGCAGGGGAGGGGTTCTATGGCTACACCTTC.

The CDR3 region is CSVEEGADEKLFF. CDR3 nucleotide sequence: TGCAGCGTTGAAGAGGGGGCGGATGAAAAACTGTTTTTT. The chain uses TRBV29-1 and TRBJ1-4; D is perhaps TRBD1 (6 bases). V was shortened by 0 bases and J by 6 bases, with 8 bases between the two germline ends. Germline V gene lookup returns CDR1 SQVTM and CDR2 ANQGSEA. The CDR3 length is 13 residues.

This clone appeared once. J is TRBJ2-3 and V is TRBV29-1; tentative D call: TRBD1 (6 bases). Germline V gene sequence: CDR1 SQVTM, CDR2 ANQGSEA. This CDR3 has 17 amino acids. V lost 4 bases to trimming and J lost 1 base, with 21 bases between them. The DNA for the CDR3 is TGCAGCGTTGTCGGGCAGGGGCCTCAACTACGCACAGATACGCAGTATTTT. Encoded protein: CSVVGQGPQLRTDTQYF.

V gene TRBV5-4 combines with J gene TRBJ2-3; 7 nucleotides match TRBD1. V shed 0 bases, J shed 2 bases, and the junction held 6 bases outside the gene matches. Per germline, CDR1 SGHNT and CDR2 YYREEE (reference sequence). The CDR3 totals 16 residues. CDR3 nucleotides: TGTGCCAGCAGCTTGGACAGGGGCCCTTACACAGATACGCAGTATTTT. Protein product: CASSLDRGPYTDTQYF.

The chain recombines TRBV4-2 with TRBJ2-2; a possible D gene is TRBD1 (6 bases). CDR3 length: 16 amino acids. Trimming removed 6 bases from V and 5 bases from J, with 19 bases in between. Germline V gene lookup returns CDR1 LGHNA and CDR2 YNFKEQ. CDR3 loop: CASSPILKQGTGELFF. CDR3 sequence (DNA): TGTGCCAGCAGTCCAATACTCAAACAGGGAACCGGGGAGCTGTTTTTT.

The V and J genes are TRBV2 and TRBJ1-2; no reliable D call. The CDR3 consists of 14 residues. In germline, CDR1 is SNHLY, CDR2 FYNNEI. V shed 4 bases and J shed 3 bases, with 12 bases lying between them. CDR3 in DNA: TGTGCCAGCAGTGTCCCTTATCGAGACTATGGCTACACCTTC. It specifies CASSVPYRDYGYTF.

V and J are TRBV2 and TRBJ2-7; the D gene is possibly TRBD2 (6 bases). V was shortened by 2 bases and J by 0 bases, with 11 bases between the two germline ends. The CDR3 has 15 amino acids. Germline V lookup: CDR1 SNHLY, CDR2 FYNNEI. DNA for the CDR3: TGTGCCAGCAGTGAAACCGGGAGAAGCTCCTACGAGCAGTACTTC. This sequence encodes CASSETGRSSYEQYF.

The table lists this clone with a count of one. The chain couples TRBV10-1 to TRBJ2-3; 10 bases map to TRBD2. Germline CDR1 is WNHNN and CDR2 is SYGVQD (reference sequence). The CDR3 loop spans 15 amino acids. The V gene end was trimmed by 6 bases and the J gene end by 8 bases; junction bases not matched to a gene: 11. The CDR3 loop reads CASRLAGRPGGTQYF. The CDR3 DNA reads as TGCGCCAGCAGACTAGCGGGACGTCCGGGTGGTACGCAGTATTTT.

V gene TRBV10-3 combines with J gene TRBJ1-5; 9 bases line up with TRBD1. The CDR3 has 17 amino acids. CDR1 is ENHRY, CDR2 SYGVKD, per germline. The trim removed 7 bases at V and 0 bases at J, leaving 10 bases unmatched. DNA of the CDR3: TGTGCCATCATACTAGGACAGGGGAAATATAGCAATCAGCCCCAGCATTTT. Its protein is CAIILGQGKYSNQPQHF.

This clone came up once. This chain connects TRBV10-1 to TRBJ1-1, with TRBD1 as a possible D gene (5 bases). Trimming took off 6 bases at V and 2 bases at J, with 10 bases between the two ends. Germline V gene lookup returns CDR1 WNHNN and CDR2 SYGVQD (reference sequence). This CDR3 has 13 residues. The CDR3 spells CASRYTGNTEAFF. DNA of the CDR3: TGCGCCAGCAGATATACAGGAAACACTGAAGCTTTCTTT.